Sequencing of this TCR beta chain was carried out in a study of T-cell reconstitution after alpha-beta-depleted transplantation in children. This clonotype showed up many times. CDR1 and CDR2 (germline): SGHDN, FVKESK. This CDR3 region has 15 residues. The V gene end was trimmed by 3 bases and the J gene end by 4 bases; junction bases not matched to a gene: 6. Unique molecular identifiers tagged the TCRbeta library. MiXCR was run by TCRdb on the PCR reads, yielding one entry per CDR3 protein. Altogether around 78,000 distinct CDR3 sequences are present, approximately 7.3% being singletons, with the ten largest covering 2% to 3%.

This sample comprised PBMCs from the stem cell graft donor, obtained from the stem cell graft. The receptor comes from a human donor who donated a stem cell graft to a child with acute lymphoblastic leukemia. This sequence joins TRBV14 and TRBJ2-7, with 10 bases lining up with TRBD1. The CDR3 loop is CASSQRDRGKYEQYF. Here the CDR3 DNA reads TGTGCCAGCAGCCAGAGGGACAGGGGAAAATACGAGCAGTACTTC. The full variable domain, with the rest looked up from reference TRBV14 and TRBJ2-7, is EAGVTQFPSHSVIEKGQTVTLRCDPISGHDNLYWYRRVMGKEIKFLLHFVKESKQDESGMPNNRFLAERTGGTYSTLKVQPAELEDSGVYFCASSQRDRGKYEQYFGPGTRLTVT.